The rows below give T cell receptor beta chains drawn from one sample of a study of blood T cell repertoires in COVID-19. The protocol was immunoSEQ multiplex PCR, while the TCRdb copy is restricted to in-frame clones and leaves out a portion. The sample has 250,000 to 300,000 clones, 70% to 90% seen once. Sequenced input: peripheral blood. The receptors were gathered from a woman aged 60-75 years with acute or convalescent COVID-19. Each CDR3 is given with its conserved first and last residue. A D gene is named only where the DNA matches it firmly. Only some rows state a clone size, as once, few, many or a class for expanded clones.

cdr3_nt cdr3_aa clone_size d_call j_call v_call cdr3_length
TGTGCCAGTAGTATAGAGCCAGGGGGCTACGAGCAGTACTTC CASSIEPGGYEQYF - TRBD1 TRBJ2-7 TRBV19 14
TGTGCCAGCAGCTACACAGGGCCCCTGGAGACCCAGTACTTC CASSYTGPLETQYF - - TRBJ2-5 TRBV5-6 14
TGCAGCGTTGGCGATAGCAATCAGCCCCAGCATTTT CSVGDSNQPQHF - - TRBJ1-5 TRBV29-1 12
TGTGCCAGCACTAACAGGGTTTTTGTAGATACGCAGTATTTT CASTNRVFVDTQYF - - TRBJ2-3 TRBV6-6 14
TGTGCCAGTAGTCTTACAGGGTTAAGAGGGAGAGGCTACACCTTC CASSLTGLRGRGYTF - - TRBJ1-2 TRBV19 15
TGTGCCAGCAGACTGGGACAGATCACCGGGGAGCTGTTTTTT CASRLGQITGELFF - TRBD1 TRBJ2-2 TRBV6-5 14
TGTGCCAGCTCACCCTCGAAGGGACAGGGGGCGGCTGAAGCTTTCTTT CASSPSKGQGAAEAFF - TRBD1 TRBJ1-1 TRBV18 16
TGTGCCAGCAGCCCGATGGCGCGGCGCCGCCGAGTCTACAATGAGCAGTTCTTC CASSPMARRRRVYNEQFF - - TRBJ2-1 TRBV3-1/TRBV3-2 18
TGCGCCAGCAGGGAAATGACGGGGAACACTGAAGCTTTCTTT CASREMTGNTEAFF few - TRBJ1-1 TRBV5-1 14
TGTGCCAGCAGTTCGGGGAGATCAGTTGAAAAACTGTTTTTT CASSSGRSVEKLFF - - TRBJ1-4 TRBV6-2/TRBV6-3 14
TGTGCCAGCAGGGACCGGGGACTCCACTCTGGAAACACCATATATTTT CASRDRGLHSGNTIYF - - TRBJ1-3 TRBV6-6 16
TGTGCCAGCAGTGGCCCCGGACAGGGCCAGCATTTT CASSGPGQGQHF - TRBD1 TRBJ1-5 TRBV2 12
TGTGCCAGCAGCCCCTTTGCAGGTCTATCTCCTGGAAACACCATATATTTT CASSPFAGLSPGNTIYF - - TRBJ1-3 TRBV7-2 17
TGTGCCAGCAGCTTGGTGGGACTAGACAAATACAATGAGCAGTTCTTC CASSLVGLDKYNEQFF - TRBD2 TRBJ2-1 TRBV5-4 16
TGTGCCAGCAGTTTATCGCTAGCGGGGGGGCTCGTTGAGCAGTTCTTC CASSLSLAGGLVEQFF - TRBD2 TRBJ2-1 TRBV27 16
TGTGCCAGCAGCTTCTTCCTCGGGGGGTCGGAGACCCAGTACTTC CASSFFLGGSETQYF - TRBD2 TRBJ2-5 TRBV11-2 15
TGCGCCAGCGGAGTGGGGACAGGGGGTAATTCACCCCTCCACTTT CASGVGTGGNSPLHF once TRBD1 TRBJ1-6 TRBV5-1 15
TGTGCCAGTAGTATCGCGGGACTGGATTACGAGCAGTACTTC CASSIAGLDYEQYF - - TRBJ2-7 TRBV19 14
TGTGCCAGCAGTTACAGGGGTAACACCGGGGAGCTGTTTTTT CASSYRGNTGELFF - TRBD1 TRBJ2-2 TRBV27 14
TGTGCCAGCAGCAAGGGGCGGGGGTTAAGCAATCAGCCCCAGCATTTT CASSKGRGLSNQPQHF once - TRBJ1-5 TRBV28 16
TGCGCCAGCAGTCGGGTGAACTACAGGGTTGGACAGCCCCAGCATTTT CASSRVNYRVGQPQHF - - TRBJ1-5 TRBV23-1 16
TGTGCCAGCAGCCTGCGCATGGGGACATCGGGCAATCAGCCCCAGCATTTT CASSLRMGTSGNQPQHF - - TRBJ1-5 TRBV27 17
TGCGCCAGCAGACTCGAACAGGGGAGCTCCTACGAGCAGTACTTC CASRLEQGSSYEQYF - TRBD1 TRBJ2-7 TRBV5-1 15
TGTGCCAGCAGCTTAATGCGGAGCTCCTACGAGCAGTACTTC CASSLMRSSYEQYF - - TRBJ2-7 TRBV7-6 14
TGCGCCAGCAGCCAAGATAGCCCTAGCGCCGATACGCAGTATTTT CASSQDSPSADTQYF - - TRBJ2-3 TRBV4-1 15
TGTGCCAGCTCACCTTGGGACAGGGTGAACACTGAAGCTTTCTTT CASSPWDRVNTEAFF - TRBD1 TRBJ1-1 TRBV18 15
TGTGCCAGCAACGCCGGGGGGGCGAACTACGAGCAGTACTTC CASNAGGANYEQYF - TRBD2 TRBJ2-7 TRBV2 14
TGTGCCAGCAGCTTAGAAATCCTAGCGGAGACCACAGATACGCAGTATTTT CASSLEILAETTDTQYF few TRBD2 TRBJ2-3 TRBV7-2 17
TGTGCCAGCAGTCGATACAGGGGAGATAGCAATCAGCCCCAGCATTTT CASSRYRGDSNQPQHF - TRBD1 TRBJ1-5 TRBV28 16
TGTGCCAGCAGCTTGGGACTAGCGGGAGCAAACGAGCAGTACTTC CASSLGLAGANEQYF - TRBD2 TRBJ2-7 TRBV7-2 15
TGTGCCAGCAGCCCTCCTACAGCCGGGGAGCTGTTTTTT CASSPPTAGELFF - - TRBJ2-2 TRBV11-2 13
TGCGCCAGCAGCTTGGCAGTCCAAAACTATGGCTACACCTTC CASSLAVQNYGYTF - - TRBJ1-2 TRBV5-1 14
TGTGCCACCAGCAGAGACGGGGGACAGGGGTATAATTCACCCCTCCACTTT CATSRDGGQGYNSPLHF - TRBD1 TRBJ1-6 TRBV15 17
TGTGCCAGCAGACTACAGGGGGGTAGCAATCAGCCCCAGCATTTT CASRLQGGSNQPQHF - TRBD1 TRBJ1-5 TRBV2 15
TGTGCCAGCGAAAGTGGCAGGGCCTACGAGCAGTACTTC CASESGRAYEQYF - - TRBJ2-7 TRBV6-6 13
TGTGCGGCCCGTCACGGGGGGGGACAGATCTACGAGCAGTACTTC CAARHGGGQIYEQYF - - TRBJ2-7 TRBV21-1 15
TGTGCCAGCAGTCGGGACAGAAACACCGGGGAGCTGTTTTTT CASSRDRNTGELFF - TRBD1 TRBJ2-2 TRBV7-3 14
TGTGCCAGTAGTCAGGTTAGCACAGATACGCAGTATTTT CASSQVSTDTQYF - - TRBJ2-3 TRBV19 13
TGTGCCAGTAGTATGTCTGGGAGCTCCTACGAGCAGTACTTC CASSMSGSSYEQYF - - TRBJ2-7 TRBV19 14
TGCATTCCGGGGGGGACAGATACGCAGTATTTT CIPGGTDTQYF - TRBD2 TRBJ2-3 TRBV20-1 11
TGTGCCACCATGGGAGGGGGGGTAGCCAAAAACATTCAGTACTTC CATMGGGVAKNIQYF once - TRBJ2-4 TRBV6-5 15
TGTGCCAGTAGTATCTTGCAGGGGGCCTATAGCAATCAGCCCCAGCATTTT CASSILQGAYSNQPQHF - TRBD1 TRBJ1-5 TRBV19 17
TGCGCCAGCAGGGCACCGGGACAGGGAACAAACACCATATATTTT CASRAPGQGTNTIYF - TRBD1 TRBJ1-3 TRBV10-2 15
TGTGCCAGCAGTCGTAGCGGGAGTGTCGACGAGCAGTACTTC CASSRSGSVDEQYF once TRBD2 TRBJ2-7 TRBV6-5 14